This TCR beta chain was captured in a study of cytomegalovirus exposure and HLA in healthy donors. Regarding this clone: Its cognate antigen is unknown.

The study ran its PCR with 60 Vbeta and 13 Jbeta primers. The table came from immunoSEQ multiplex PCR; TCRdb's copy has only in-frame clones and leaves some out. This table has roughly 180,000 clones, 75% to 85% appearing once. Study-level findings and limits: Researchers had no immune exposure information except CMV serostatus available.

CDR1 is MNHEY and CDR2 is SMNVEV in the germline V gene (reference sequence). CDR3 length: 15 residues. Unmatched junction bases numbered 8, after V lost 8 bases and J lost 6 bases. Sequenced material: PBMCs. This sequence was found in a man between 18 and 35 years old in good health and CMV-seronegative. The chain couples TRBV27 to TRBJ2-1; 12 nucleotides match TRBD2. CDR3 nucleotides: TGTGCCAGCCTCACGAGGGGACTAGCGGGCAATGAGCAGTTCTTC. Its translation: CASLTRGLAGNEQFF.